Listed below are T cell receptor beta chains from one sample, sequenced in a study of identical twins. TCRdb reanalysed the 5' RACE reads using MiXCR and keeps one entry per CDR3 protein. The table has 230,000 or so distinct CDR3 sequences, about 8.9% seen once. The same data also contributed to another study, on yellow fever vaccine responses in identical twins.

The sample was CD8+ T cells sorted from blood. These receptors originate from a woman aged 18-30 years in good health. The CDR3 runs from the conserved cysteine through the conserved F or W. The D gene is left open where the match is weak. Some rows mark clone size as missing; the rest say once, few, many or name a class of expanded clone.

>TRBD2|few|TRBV20-1|TRBJ2-7
CSASPGTSGQNNPYEQYF
TGCAGTGCTAGCCCCGGGACTAGCGGCCAAAACAACCCCTACGAGCAGTACTTC
>NA|NA|TRBV12-3/TRBV12-4|TRBJ2-5
CASYDASQETQYF
TGTGCCAGTTACGACGCGTCCCAAGAGACCCAGTACTTC
>NA|few|TRBV12-3/TRBV12-4|TRBJ2-3
CASTPKGTDTQYF
TGTGCCAGCACCCCCAAGGGCACAGATACGCAGTATTTT
>NA|many|TRBV25-1|TRBJ2-1
CASSEYTGSSYNEQFF
TGTGCCAGCAGTGAATATACGGGAAGCTCCTACAATGAGCAGTTCTTC
>TRBD1|many|TRBV29-1|TRBJ2-1
CSVDVTGGVNEQFF
TGCAGCGTTGATGTGACAGGGGGTGTAAATGAGCAGTTCTTC
>NA|NA|TRBV7-8|TRBJ1-5
CASSLADSPNQPQHF
TGTGCCAGCAGCTTAGCCGACAGCCCTAATCAGCCCCAGCATTTT
>TRBD2|NA|TRBV29-1|TRBJ2-7
CSVEAGGGEQYF
TGCAGCGTTGAAGCGGGAGGGGGCGAGCAGTACTTC
>NA|many|TRBV4-1|TRBJ2-7
CASSPTRGRLNEQYF
TGCGCCAGCAGCCCCACCCGGGGACGGTTAAACGAGCAGTACTTC
>TRBD2|many|TRBV3-1|TRBJ2-1
CASSQEGREAVEQFF
TGTGCCAGCAGCCAAGAGGGGAGGGAGGCGGTTGAGCAGTTCTTC
>TRBD1|NA|TRBV25-1|TRBJ2-7
CASSDAGGYEQYF
TGTGCCAGCAGTGATGCAGGGGGCTACGAGCAGTACTTC
>TRBD2|NA|TRBV25-1|TRBJ2-1
CASSEYYGGASDEQFF
TGTGCCAGCAGTGAATACTACGGGGGGGCCAGCGATGAGCAGTTCTTC
>NA|NA|TRBV20-1|TRBJ2-7
CSARDPNRYEQYF
TGCAGTGCTAGAGATCCGAACCGCTACGAGCAGTACTTC
>TRBD1|few|TRBV4-3|TRBJ2-1
CASSQDPDRAIDEQFF
TGCGCCAGCAGCCAAGACCCGGACAGGGCGATCGATGAGCAGTTCTTC
>TRBD1|many|TRBV10-3|TRBJ2-7
CAIRRQGWQYF
TGTGCCATCAGGAGACAGGGATGGCAGTACTTC
>NA|NA|TRBV11-1|TRBJ1-3
CASSSLWAGSSSGNTIYF
TGTGCCAGCAGCTCCCTTTGGGCAGGATCAAGCTCTGGAAACACCATATATTTT
>NA|few|TRBV24-1|TRBJ2-5
CATSDWVETQYF
TGTGCCACCAGTGATTGGGTAGAGACCCAGTACTTC
>NA|many|TRBV6-1|TRBJ2-1
CASTAADPSYNEQFF
TGTGCCAGCACCGCAGCGGACCCCTCCTACAATGAGCAGTTCTTC
>NA|NA|TRBV27|TRBJ2-7
CASSVTLEGYEQYF
TGTGCCAGCAGTGTAACATTAGAGGGCTACGAGCAGTACTTC
>NA|NA|TRBV3-1|TRBJ2-1
CASCQVSGLQRNNEQFF
TGTGCCAGCTGCCAAGTCTCGGGACTCCAGCGGAACAATGAGCAGTTCTTC
>NA|many|TRBV29-1|TRBJ2-1
CSSWGGLYNEQFF
TGCAGCAGTTGGGGGGGGCTCTACAATGAGCAGTTCTTC
>TRBD2|many|TRBV29-1|TRBJ2-7
CSVETTSGNGDYYEQYF
TGCAGCGTTGAAACGACTAGCGGGAACGGGGATTATTACGAGCAGTACTTC
>NA|NA|TRBV5-1|TRBJ2-7
CASSLADRARIDSYEQYF
TGCGCCAGCAGCTTGGCCGACAGAGCCAGAATAGACTCCTACGAGCAGTACTTC
>NA|many|TRBV29-1|TRBJ2-6
CSVEVSSGANVLTF
TGCAGCGTTGAAGTAAGCTCTGGGGCCAACGTCCTGACTTTC
>NA|NA|TRBV18|TRBJ2-4
CASSPVLLAKNIQYF
TGTGCCAGCTCACCGGTCTTATTAGCCAAAAACATTCAGTACTTC
>NA|NA|TRBV6-5|TRBJ1-1
CASSYEGGGTEAFF
TGTGCCAGCAGTTACGAAGGGGGAGGCACTGAAGCTTTCTTT
>NA|few|TRBV3-1|TRBJ2-5
CASSQAGGPGQETQYF
TGTGCCAGCAGCCAAGCTGGGGGTCCGGGGCAAGAGACCCAGTACTTC
>TRBD1|NA|TRBV29-1|TRBJ2-2
CSVVGTGNTGELFF
TGCAGCGTTGTTGGGACAGGGAACACCGGGGAGCTGTTTTTT
>TRBD1|few|TRBV29-1|TRBJ2-2
CSVPGTGGGGELFF
TGCAGCGTACCCGGGACAGGGGGCGGCGGGGAGCTGTTTTTT
>TRBD1|NA|TRBV24-1|TRBJ2-7
CATSDGDRGYEQYF
TGTGCCACCAGTGATGGGGACAGGGGCTACGAGCAGTACTTC
>NA|NA|TRBV19|TRBJ2-1
CASLKGGAYNEQFF
TGTGCCAGTTTAAAGGGTGGAGCCTACAATGAGCAGTTCTTC
>TRBD1|few|TRBV3-1|TRBJ2-2
CASSQGPGQGYAGELFF
TGTGCCAGCAGCCAGGGCCCGGGACAGGGTTATGCCGGGGAGCTGTTTTTT
>TRBD2|many|TRBV9|TRBJ2-5
CASSVEASGGYQETQYF
TGTGCCAGCAGCGTAGAAGCTAGCGGGGGGTACCAAGAGACCCAGTACTTC
>NA|many|TRBV29-1|TRBJ2-1
CSVFLGGESYNEQFF
TGCAGCGTTTTCCTAGGTGGGGAATCCTACAATGAGCAGTTCTTC
>TRBD2|once|TRBV19|TRBJ2-5
CASSMTSGGIETQYF
TGTGCCAGTAGTATGACTAGCGGGGGGATAGAGACCCAGTACTTC
>NA|many|TRBV7-9|TRBJ2-7
CASSLGQAFSYEQYF
TGTGCCAGCAGCTTAGGGCAGGCTTTTTCCTACGAGCAGTACTTC
>NA|NA|TRBV7-6|TRBJ2-2
CASGRRGTGELFF
TGTGCCAGCGGCCGGAGGGGCACCGGGGAGCTGTTTTTT
>TRBD1|NA|TRBV19|TRBJ2-7
CASRGQGHPYEQYF
TGTGCCAGTAGGGGACAGGGGCACCCCTACGAGCAGTACTTC
>TRBD2|NA|TRBV6-1|TRBJ2-7
CASRPGLAVTYEQYF
TGTGCCAGCAGACCGGGGCTAGCGGTAACCTACGAGCAGTACTTC
>NA|few|TRBV27|TRBJ1-1
CASSLGGITEAFF
TGTGCCAGCAGTTTAGGGGGCATCACTGAAGCTTTCTTT
>NA|few|TRBV2|TRBJ2-3
CASSEAPSSTDTQYF
TGTGCCAGCAGTGAAGCGCCTAGCAGCACAGATACGCAGTATTTT
>NA|few|TRBV6-1|TRBJ1-2
CASSPGVGRHGYTF
TGTGCCAGCAGTCCCGGGGTAGGCCGGCATGGCTACACCTTC
>TRBD2|many|TRBV20-1|TRBJ2-3
CSALLLAGGLEDTQYF
TGCAGTGCGTTACTCCTCGCGGGAGGGTTAGAAGATACGCAGTATTTT
>TRBD1|NA|TRBV4-1|TRBJ2-1
CASSQETGGYNEQFF
TGCGCCAGCAGCCAAGAAACAGGGGGTTACAATGAGCAGTTCTTC